This T cell receptor (beta chain) was observed in a study of T cell changes during pregnancy in multiple sclerosis. The CDR3 loop spans 18 amino acids. Germline CDR1 reads LNHDA; CDR2 reads SQIVND (reference sequence). The ends lost 7 bases at V and 1 base at J; junction bases unmatched: 4. Clones were read by immunoSEQ multiplex PCR, and TCRdb kept only the in-frame ones, dropping some. The sample gives some 99,000 clones, 85% to 95% of which show up once; 0.99% is in the top ten. This material consisted of peripheral blood, taken after pregnancy. The chain couples TRBV19 to TRBJ2-6; 16 positions match TRBD2. This receptor was identified in a female donor with multiple sclerosis, enrolled in a pregnancy study. CDR3 protein: CASTGLAGGPSGANVLTF. The CDR3 DNA reads TGTGCCAGTACGGGACTAGCGGGAGGGCCGTCTGGGGCCAACGTCCTGACTTTC. Combining the CDR3 with reference TRBV19 and TRBJ2-6 gives the whole variable domain DGGITQSPKYLFRKEGQNVTLSCEQNLNHDAMYWYRQDPGQGLRLIYYSQIVNDFQKGDIAEGYSVSREKKESFPLTVTSAQKNPTAFYLCASTGLAGGPSGANVLTFGAGSRLTVL.